The clone carrying this T cell receptor (beta chain) was seen repeatedly, ten times or more. CDR3-region Arm-PCR and iRepertoire HTBI primers produced the TCR beta libraries. TCRdb redid the calling of the multiplex PCR reads with MiXCR, one entry per CDR3 protein. Altogether about 470,000 distinct CDR3 sequences are present, 20% to 25% being singletons, with the ten largest covering over 7.5%. The record originates from a study of regulatory T cells in long-lasting Graves disease. Time point denoted: persistent/refractory GD, antithyroid drugs over 5 years with positive TRAb. Preparation of the TCR library used RNA extracted from PBMCs. With 1 base removed from V and 2 bases from J, the gap between germline ends came to 14 bases. Germline V gene sequence: CDR1 LNHNV, CDR2 YYDKDF (reference sequence). The CDR3 is made up of 16 amino acids.

This TCR came from a female donor with Graves disease. The sample was peripheral blood mononuclear cells (PBMCs), taken when the disease was refractory, from a patient treated with antithyroid drugs. The chain employs TRBV15 and TRBJ2-5; D is perhaps TRBD2 (6 bases). The CDR3 here is CATSRVAAAYQETQYF. CDR3 DNA: TGTGCCACCAGCAGAGTAGCGGCGGCTTATCAAGAGACCCAGTACTTC.